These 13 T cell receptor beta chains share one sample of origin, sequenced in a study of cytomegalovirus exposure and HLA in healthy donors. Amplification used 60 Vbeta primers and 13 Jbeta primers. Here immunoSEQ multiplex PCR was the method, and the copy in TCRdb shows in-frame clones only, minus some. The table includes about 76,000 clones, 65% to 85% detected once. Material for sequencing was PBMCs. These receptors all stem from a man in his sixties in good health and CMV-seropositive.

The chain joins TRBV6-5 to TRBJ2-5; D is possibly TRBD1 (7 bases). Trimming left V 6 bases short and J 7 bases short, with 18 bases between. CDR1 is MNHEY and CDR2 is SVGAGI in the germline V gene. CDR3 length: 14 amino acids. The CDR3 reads CASRKEAGGGTQYF. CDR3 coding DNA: TGTGCCAGCAGGAAAGAGGCAGGGGGAGGGACCCAGTACTTC.

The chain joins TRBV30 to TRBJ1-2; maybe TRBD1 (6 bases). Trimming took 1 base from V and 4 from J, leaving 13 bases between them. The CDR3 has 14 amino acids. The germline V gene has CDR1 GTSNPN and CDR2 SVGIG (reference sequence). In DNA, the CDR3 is TGTGCCTGGAGTGAGGGCAGGGGACCCTATGGCTACACCTTC. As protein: CAWSEGRGPYGYTF.

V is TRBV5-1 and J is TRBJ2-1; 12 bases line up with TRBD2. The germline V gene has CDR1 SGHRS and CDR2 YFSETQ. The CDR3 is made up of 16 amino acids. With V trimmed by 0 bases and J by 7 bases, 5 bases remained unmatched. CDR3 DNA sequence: TGCGCCAGCAGCTTGGGTCTAGCGGGAGGGATAAATGAGCAGTTCTTC. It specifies CASSLGLAGGINEQFF.

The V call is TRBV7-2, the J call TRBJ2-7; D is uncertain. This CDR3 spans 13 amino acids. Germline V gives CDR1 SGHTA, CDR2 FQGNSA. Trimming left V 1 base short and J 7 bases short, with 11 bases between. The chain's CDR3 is CASSLGLRREQYF. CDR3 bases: TGTGCCAGCAGCTTAGGCCTCCGCCGGGAGCAGTACTTC.

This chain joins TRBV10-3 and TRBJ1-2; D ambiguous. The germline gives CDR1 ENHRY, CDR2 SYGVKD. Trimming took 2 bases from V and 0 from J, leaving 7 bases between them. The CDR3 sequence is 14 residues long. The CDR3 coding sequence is TGTGCCATCAGTGAGGCAGTCGCTAACTATGGCTACACCTTC. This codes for CAISEAVANYGYTF.

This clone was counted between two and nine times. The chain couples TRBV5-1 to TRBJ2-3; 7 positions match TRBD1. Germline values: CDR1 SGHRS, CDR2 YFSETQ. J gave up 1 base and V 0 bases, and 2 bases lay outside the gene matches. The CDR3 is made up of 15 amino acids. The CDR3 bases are TGCGCCAGCAGCTTGGCGGGACAGCGCACAGATACGCAGTATTTT. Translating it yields CASSLAGQRTDTQYF.

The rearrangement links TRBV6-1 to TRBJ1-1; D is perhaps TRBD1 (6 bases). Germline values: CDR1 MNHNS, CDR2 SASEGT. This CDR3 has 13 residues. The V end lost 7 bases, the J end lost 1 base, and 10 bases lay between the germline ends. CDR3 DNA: TGTGCCAGCACCCGGGACACGAACACTGAAGCTTTCTTT. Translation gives CASTRDTNTEAFF.

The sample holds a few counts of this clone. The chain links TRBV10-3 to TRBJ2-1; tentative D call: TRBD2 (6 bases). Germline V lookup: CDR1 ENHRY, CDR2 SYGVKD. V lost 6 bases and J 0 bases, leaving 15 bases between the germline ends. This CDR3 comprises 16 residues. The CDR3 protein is CAISAEGGDSYNEQFF. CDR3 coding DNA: TGTGCCATCAGCGCCGAAGGCGGGGACTCCTACAATGAGCAGTTCTTC.

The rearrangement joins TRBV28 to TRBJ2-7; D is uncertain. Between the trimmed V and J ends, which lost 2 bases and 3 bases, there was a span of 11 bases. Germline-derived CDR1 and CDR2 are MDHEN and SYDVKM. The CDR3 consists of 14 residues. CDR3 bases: TGTGCCAGCAGTTTACAGCAGGATAACTACGAGCAGTACTTC. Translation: CASSLQQDNYEQYF.

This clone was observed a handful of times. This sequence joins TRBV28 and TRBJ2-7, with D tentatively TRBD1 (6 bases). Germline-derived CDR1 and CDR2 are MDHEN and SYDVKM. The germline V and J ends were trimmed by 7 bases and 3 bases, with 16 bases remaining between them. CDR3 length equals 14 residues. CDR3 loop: CASTSQQGVYEQYF. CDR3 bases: TGTGCCAGCACCTCACAACAGGGAGTCTACGAGCAGTACTTC.

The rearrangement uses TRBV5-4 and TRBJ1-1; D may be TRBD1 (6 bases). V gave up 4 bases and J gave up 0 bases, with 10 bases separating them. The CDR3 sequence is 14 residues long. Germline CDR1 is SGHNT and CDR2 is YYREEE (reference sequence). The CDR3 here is CASSPGGLNTEAFF. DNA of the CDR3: TGTGCCAGCAGCCCGGGGGGGCTGAACACTGAAGCTTTCTTT.

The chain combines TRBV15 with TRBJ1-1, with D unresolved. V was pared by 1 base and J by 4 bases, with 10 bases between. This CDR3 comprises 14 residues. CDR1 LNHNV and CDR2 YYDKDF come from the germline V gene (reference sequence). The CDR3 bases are TGTGCCACCAGCAGAGGGGAGGGCGGCACTGAAGCTTTCTTT. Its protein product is CATSRGEGGTEAFF. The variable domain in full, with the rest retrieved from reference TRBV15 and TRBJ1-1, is DAMVIQNPRYQVTQFGKPVTLSCSQTLNHNVMYWYQQKSSQAPKLLFHYYDKDFNNEADTPDNFQSRRPNTSFCFLDIRSPGLGDTAMYLCATSRGEGGTEAFFGQGTRLTVV.

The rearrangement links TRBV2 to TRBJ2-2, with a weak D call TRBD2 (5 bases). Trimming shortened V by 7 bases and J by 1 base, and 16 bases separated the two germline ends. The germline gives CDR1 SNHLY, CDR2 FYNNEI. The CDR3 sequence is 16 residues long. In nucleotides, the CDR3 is TGTGCCAGCACGAGGAACGGGATCGGGAACACCGGGGAGCTGTTTTTT. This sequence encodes CASTRNGIGNTGELFF. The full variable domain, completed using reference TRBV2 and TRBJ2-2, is EPEVTQTPSHQVTQMGQEVILRCVPISNHLYFYWYRQILGQKVEFLVSFYNNEISEKSEIFDDQFSVERPDGSNFTLKIRSTKLEDSAMYFCASTRNGIGNTGELFFGEGSRLTVL.